Presented here are 30 T cell receptor beta chains from one specimen sequenced in a study of T cells in women clearing cervical HPV infection. TCRdb's copy holds only in-frame clones and misses some; the assay was immunoSEQ multiplex PCR. This table lists 25,000 to 40,000 clones. Sequencing was performed on blood buffy coat. All receptors derive from a woman aged 18-70 years with a cervical HPV16 infection that either progressed to CIN3+ or cleared (not recorded which).

Note on this clone: Read data end 3 residues before the CDR3 end; the end is taken from the germline J gene. This chain connects TRBV11-2 to TRBJ1-4; D might be TRBD1 (5 bases). The CDR3 contains 15 residues. The germline CDR1 and CDR2 sequences are SGHAT and FQNNGV. Here the CDR3 reads CASSLGGGGNSPLFF. The part of the CDR3 DNA that was read is TGTGCCAGCAGCTTAGGGGGGGGAGGTAATTCACCA.

As for this clone: From the germline J gene comes the end of the CDR3, since the read stops 3 residues before it. This chain joins TRBV18 and TRBJ2-1, with 7 nucleotides matching TRBD1. Germline CDR1 reads KGHSH; CDR2 reads LQKENI. This CDR3 has 15 residues. With V trimmed by 2 bases and J by 4 bases, 5 bases remained unmatched. CDR3 DNA (partial): TGTGCCAGCTCACCAAGACAGGGCTCGTACAATGAG. It translates to CASSPRQGSYNE. The CDR3 in its entirety is CASSPRQGSYNEQFF.

About this clone: The CDR3 end lies 3 residues beyond the end of the read and is filled in from the germline J gene. The chain couples TRBV20-1 to TRBJ1-1; 7 nucleotides line up with TRBD1. V was clipped by 0 bases and J by 0 bases; unmatched bases: 7. Germline V gives CDR1 DFQATT, CDR2 SNEGSKA (reference sequence). The CDR3 is 16 amino acids. CDR3 in amino acids: CSARDKGGYMNTEAFF. The covered CDR3 bases are TGCAGTGCTAGAGATAAAGGGGGCTACATGAACACTGAA.

On this clone: The CDR3 is cut off 3 residues early in the read; its end comes from the germline J gene. The V and J genes are TRBV20-1 and TRBJ2-1; D remains unclear. Germline lookup yields CDR1 DFQATT and CDR2 SNEGSKA (reference sequence). The CDR3 is 11 residues long. V gave up 3 bases and J gave up 3 bases, with 3 bases separating them. CDR3 sequence reads: CSASHYNEQFF. CDR3 bases read: TGCAGTGCTAGTCACTACAATGAG.

A remark on this clone: The read ends 3 residues early relative to the CDR3; the germline J gene fills the gap. J is TRBJ1-4 and V is TRBV7-9, with D tentatively TRBD1 (6 bases). V lost 2 bases and J 4 bases, leaving 8 bases between the germline ends. Germline CDR1 and CDR2: SEHNR and FQNEAQ (reference sequence). The CDR3 totals 14 residues. CDR3 region: CASSLRTDNEKLFF. CDR3 bases read: TGTGCCAGCAGCTTACGGACAGATAATGAAAAA.

In the case of this clone: The read halts 3 residues ahead of the CDR3 end, with the missing end drawn from the germline J gene. This chain uses TRBV6-2 or TRBV6-3 with TRBJ1-1, with TRBD1 identical over 7 bases. Germline V gene lookup returns CDR1 MNHEY and CDR2 SVGEGT. This CDR3 has 14 amino acids. Trimming cost V 4 bases and J 3 bases; bases outside gene matches: 5. This chain's CDR3 is CASSSWTGHTEAFF. CDR3 DNA, as far as it was read: TGTGCCAGCAGTTCTTGGACAGGCCACACTGAA.

A remark on this clone: The read halts 3 residues ahead of the CDR3 end, with the missing end drawn from the germline J gene. Distinct nucleotide sequences in the sample also encode this CDR3. The chain combines TRBV10-3 with TRBJ1-5; D is unclear. Germline V gene sequence: CDR1 ENHRY, CDR2 SYGVKD. The CDR3 runs 12 residues. The ends were cut back, 6 bases at V and 7 bases at J, with 10 bases in the middle. Incomplete CDR3 DNA: TGTGCCATCAGCGAATCGGGGCAGCCC. It specifies CAISESGQP. The full CDR3 protein is CAISESGQPQHF.

About this clone: The read gets to within 3 residues of the CDR3 end, and the germline J gene fills in the rest. V and J are TRBV7-8 and TRBJ1-2; D not certain. This CDR3 has 11 residues. Germline CDR1 SGHVS, CDR2 FQNEAQ. CDR3 loop: CASSLADDYTF. The sequenced part of the CDR3 DNA is TGTGCCAGCAGCTTGGCCGATGAC.

As concerns this clone: The CDR3 goes on 3 residues after the read ends, and that part is filled in from the germline J gene. The chain joins TRBV5-4 to TRBJ2-2; tentative D call: TRBD1 (6 bases). This CDR3 contains 14 residues. Germline V gives CDR1 SGHNT, CDR2 YYREEE (reference sequence). CDR3 bases read: TGTGCCAGCAGCACGGCCGGACAGCGTGAAAAG. It translates to CASSTAGQREK. The whole CDR3 reads CASSTAGQREKLFF.

Regarding this clone: The sequence runs out 3 residues before the end of the CDR3; the remainder is reconstructed from the germline J gene. The chain is built from TRBV5-1 and TRBJ1-1, with D unclear. The V end was cut by 1 base, the J end by 1 base, with 11 bases between. The CDR3 is 15 residues long. Per the germline V gene, CDR1 is SGHRS and CDR2 is YFSETQ. CDR3 DNA (partial): TGCGCCAGCAGCTTGACAGTCCTGTGGAACACTGAA. It yields the protein CASSLTVLWNTE. In full, the CDR3 is CASSLTVLWNTEAFF.

On this clone itself: The sequence runs out 3 residues before the end of the CDR3; the remainder is reconstructed from the germline J gene. The chain recombines TRBV20-1 with TRBJ2-7; the match to TRBD1 covers 7 bases. CDR3 length equals 12 residues. CDR1 is DFQATT, CDR2 SNEGSKA, per germline (reference sequence). Trimming cost V 5 bases and J 2 bases; bases outside gene matches: 3. CDR3 region: CSARDSPYEQYF. Incomplete CDR3 DNA: TGCAGTGCTCGGGACAGTCCCTACGAG.

A remark on this clone: The observed sequence ends 3 residues before the CDR3 terminus, with the missing tail filled in from the germline J gene. This chain joins TRBV30 and TRBJ2-2; no firm D call. CDR1 GTSNPN and CDR2 SVGIG come from the germline V gene (reference sequence). The CDR3 runs 13 residues. This chain's CDR3 is CAWRRQNNSPLFF. The DNA read from the CDR3 is TGTGCCTGGAGGAGACAAAATAATTCACCG.

Remarks on this clone: The CDR3 goes on 3 residues after the read ends, and that part is filled in from the germline J gene. The gene calls are TRBV20-1 and TRBJ2-5, with a tentative D call TRBD2 (6 bases). The V gene's germline CDR1 is DFQATT and CDR2 SNEGSKA (reference sequence). Trimming pared 6 bases from V and 4 bases from J, leaving 18 bases between. The CDR3 contains 14 residues. The covered CDR3 bases are TGCAGTGCCCCGCCCGGGGTGGGGGGAGAGACC. Protein: CSAPPGVGGET. The complete CDR3 sequence is CSAPPGVGGETQYF.

With regard to this clone: The read ends 3 residues shy of where the CDR3 ends; the end is completed using the germline J gene. The gene calls are TRBV19 and TRBJ2-1, with D possibly TRBD2 on 6 matching bases. Per the germline V gene, CDR1 is LNHDA and CDR2 is SQIVND (reference sequence). The CDR3 spans 15 residues. V dropped 7 bases and J dropped 5 bases, with 18 bases sitting between them. Partial CDR3 DNA: TGTGCCAGTAACGGGGGACTTCCCAGCAACAATGAG. Translation: CASNGGLPSNNE. The whole CDR3 sequence is CASNGGLPSNNEQFF.

Details on this clone: Read data end 3 residues before the CDR3 end; the end is taken from the germline J gene. The gene calls are TRBV29-1 and TRBJ2-2; D is tentatively TRBD1 or TRBD2 (5 bases each). Trimming removed 5 bases from V and 5 bases from J, with 12 bases in between. The CDR3 is 13 residues long. CDR1 and CDR2 (germline): SQVTM, ANQGSEA. This CDR3 is CSVRGEYTGELFF. Partial CDR3 DNA: TGCAGCGTTAGAGGGGAATATACCGGGGAG.

Turning to this clone: The read ends 3 residues shy of where the CDR3 ends; the end is completed using the germline J gene. This chain links TRBV5-1 with TRBJ2-7; D is perhaps TRBD2 (6 bases). V lost 0 bases, J lost 3 bases, and 10 bases lay in between. This CDR3 region has 14 residues. The germline V gene encodes CDR1 SGHRS and CDR2 YFSETQ. CDR3 DNA, as far as it was read: TGCGCCAGCAGCTTGGGAGGGGAGGTCTACGAG. This sequence encodes CASSLGGEVYE. The full CDR3 protein is CASSLGGEVYEQYF.

The covered CDR3 bases are TGTGCCAGCAGCCAACAGGGACAGGGTAATTCACCA. Encoded protein: CASSQQGQGNSP. The whole CDR3 sequence reads CASSQQGQGNSPLFF. The chain links TRBV7-9 to TRBJ1-4, with 9 nucleotides matching TRBD1. The read halts 3 residues ahead of the CDR3 end, with the missing end drawn from the germline J gene. From germline, CDR1 is SEHNR and CDR2 FQNEAQ (reference sequence). The CDR3 consists of 15 residues.

Comments on this clone: The read terminates 3 residues ahead of where the CDR3 ends, so the germline J gene completes it. The chain couples TRBV30 to TRBJ1-2; TRBD1 matches at 8 bases. Germline CDR1 GTSNPN, CDR2 SVGIG (reference sequence). CDR3 length equals 15 residues. Trimming cost V 7 bases and J 2 bases; bases outside gene matches: 12. The covered CDR3 bases are TGTGCCTCCTCTCCTCACAGGGGGAGGAACTATGGC. Translating it yields CASSPHRGRNYG. The CDR3 as a whole reads CASSPHRGRNYGYTF.

As concerns this clone: The CDR3 end is not reached by the read, which stops 3 residues before it; the germline J gene fills it in. The chain has TRBV30 and TRBJ2-3; 10 nucleotides line up with TRBD2. CDR1 is GTSNPN, CDR2 SVGIG, per germline (reference sequence). The CDR3 spans 15 residues. V trimming: 8 bases; J trimming: 3 bases; junction bases outside the gene matches: 11. The covered CDR3 bases are TGTGCCAGCGGTGGTAGCGGGGGGAAGACAGATACG. Amino acid sequence: CASGGSGGKTDT. The full CDR3 protein is CASGGSGGKTDTQYF.

Remarks on this clone: The read terminates 3 residues ahead of where the CDR3 ends, so the germline J gene completes it. V usage is TRBV19 and J usage is TRBJ1-1; the D is unclear. This CDR3 contains 16 residues. Germline V gene lookup returns CDR1 LNHDA and CDR2 SQIVND (reference sequence). V was shortened by 1 base and J by 1 base, with 13 bases between the two germline ends. This CDR3 is CASSIGPKYGNTEAFF. CDR3 DNA (partial): TGTGCCAGTAGTATAGGTCCGAAGTACGGGAACACTGAA.

About this clone itself: Read sequence stops 3 residues before the CDR3 end, and the germline J gene provides the missing end. The rearrangement uses TRBV20-1 and TRBJ2-3, with 9 bases identical to TRBD2. Germline V gene lookup returns CDR1 DFQATT and CDR2 SNEGSKA (reference sequence). The CDR3 covers 14 residues. CDR3 in amino acids: CSARASGEGETQYF. Partial CDR3 DNA: TGCAGTGCTAGGGCTAGCGGGGAGGGAGAGACG.

The sequenced CDR3 bases are TGTGCCAGCAGCTTAGTGGGATCTAGCACAGATACC. Its protein is CASSLVGSSTDT. The entire CDR3 protein reads CASSLVGSSTDTYTF. The rearrangement uses TRBV7-2 and TRBJ1-2, with D hard to call. The read ends 3 residues early relative to the CDR3; the germline J gene fills the gap. Germline V gene lookup returns CDR1 SGHTA and CDR2 FQGNSA. There are 15 residues in the CDR3.

Incomplete CDR3 DNA: TGTGCCAGTAGCATAACAGGTTCTGGGGCCAACGTG. This sequence encodes CASSITGSGANV. The entire CDR3 reads CASSITGSGANVLFF. The rearrangement joins TRBV19 to TRBJ2-2; the D gene is possibly TRBD1 (5 bases). With the read ending 3 residues before the CDR3 end, the germline J gene is used to fill in that end. The germline gives CDR1 LNHDA, CDR2 SQIVND (reference sequence). This CDR3 region has 15 residues.

A remark on this clone: The read halts 3 residues ahead of the CDR3 end, with the missing end drawn from the germline J gene. The gene calls are TRBV6-2 or TRBV6-3 and TRBJ2-7; no firm D call. Germline CDR1 is MNHEY and CDR2 is SVGEGT. The CDR3 loop spans 15 amino acids. V lost 6 bases to trimming and J lost 2 bases, with 17 bases between them. The DNA read from the CDR3 is TGTGCCAGCAGCCCACAGAGCCGAAAAACCTACGAG. It translates to CASSPQSRKTYE. In full, the CDR3 is CASSPQSRKTYEQYF.

In the case of this clone: The read stops 3 residues short of the end of the CDR3; the missing end is completed from the germline J gene. The chain uses TRBV7-2 and TRBJ2-2, with a tentative D call TRBD2 (7 bases). This CDR3 is built from 15 residues. Germline CDR1 and CDR2: SGHTA and FQGNSA. The sequenced part of the CDR3 DNA is TGTGCCAGCAGCCCCGGGGGGCCGGGGGGTGAAAAG. It yields the protein CASSPGGPGGEK. The CDR3 in full is CASSPGGPGGEKLFF.

On this clone itself: The read is 3 residues too short to cover the CDR3 end, so that end is filled in from the germline J gene. The genes are TRBV20-1 and TRBJ2-7, with 10 bases aligning to TRBD2. CDR1 DFQATT and CDR2 SNEGSKA come from the germline V gene (reference sequence). J gave up 6 bases and V 1 base, and 9 bases lay outside the gene matches. This CDR3 comprises 15 residues. The sequenced CDR3 bases are TGCAGTGCTAGAGGCCCGCTAGCGGGAGTAACCGAG. This translates into CSARGPLAGVTE. The CDR3 reads in full as CSARGPLAGVTEQYF.

A word on this clone: The CDR3 extends 3 residues past the end of the read, so its final part is completed from the germline J gene. The rearrangement uses TRBV7-3 and TRBJ1-2; D not certain. The CDR3 has 15 residues. Germline values: CDR1 SGHTA, CDR2 FQGTGA. The covered CDR3 bases are TGTGCCAGCAGCTTATCTGCGGGAGGACCCTACGAC. The encoded protein is CASSLSAGGPYD. The full CDR3 protein is CASSLSAGGPYDYTF.

This clone is classed as medium-sized by frequency. Read coverage stops 3 residues before the CDR3 terminus; the germline J gene supplies the remainder. Other nucleotide sequences from this sample produce the same CDR3. The gene calls are TRBV5-1 and TRBJ1-1, with D perhaps TRBD1 (5 bases). The germline V gene has CDR1 SGHRS and CDR2 YFSETQ. Trimming stripped 0 bases from V and 3 bases from J, with 15 bases between. The CDR3 consists of 16 residues. The DNA read from the CDR3 is TGCGCCAGCAGCTTGGCGGCAGGGCTTTCGGACACTGAA. Protein: CASSLAAGLSDTE. The full CDR3 protein reads CASSLAAGLSDTEAFF.

A remark on this clone: The missing CDR3 end, 3 residues past where the read stops, is filled in from the germline J gene. The V and J genes are TRBV5-1 and TRBJ1-5; D is perhaps TRBD1 (5 bases). Germline assignment: CDR1 SGHRS and CDR2 YFSETQ. Trimming cost V 0 bases and J 3 bases, with 7 bases left between them. The CDR3 is 14 residues long. CDR3 DNA, as far as it was read: TGCGCCAGCAGCTTGGAGGGGTACAATCAGCCC. Its translation is CASSLEGYNQP. The entire CDR3 is CASSLEGYNQPQHF. Variable domain in full (rest from reference TRBV5-1 and TRBJ1-5): KAGVTQTPRYLIKTRGQQVTLSCSPISGHRSVSWYQQTPGQGLQFLFEYFSETQRNKGNFPGRFSGRQFSNSRSEMNVSTLELGDSALYLCASSLEGYNQPQHFGDGTRLSIL.

A word on this clone: The read falls 3 residues short of the CDR3 end, and the missing part is taken from the germline J gene. V is TRBV12-3 or TRBV12-4 and J is TRBJ2-3; no clear D gene. The V gene lost 3 bases and the J gene lost 5 bases, with 9 bases spanning the gap. This CDR3 has 13 residues. The CDR3 region is CASSFIGRDTQYF. Incomplete CDR3 DNA: TGTGCCAGCAGTTTCATAGGGCGAGATACG.